The following is a TCR beta chain sequence with its context. It lacks a known antigen. Per-base qualities were not stored, and no clone one base away is much larger. The library came from the immunoSEQ multiplex PCR assay. TCRdb obtained this table from immuneACCESS and retained in-frame rearrangements with V and J assigned. These tables miss some clones; where compared with another copy, unresolved V genes account for less than half of the shortfall, and the remainder is unexplained. The sample profile shows roughly 70,000 clones; roughly 86% of them were found once. The top ten clones comprise around 3.8% of the sample. This entry belongs to a study of chemoradiotherapy in HPV16-positive cancers (dated 2022 in TCRdb). A note on the overall study: Using functional T-cell assays on cells from a couple of HPV16-positive patients, the researchers defined candidate HPV-specific T-cell clones and common TCR motifs. The candidate HPV-specific TCRs and motifs were subsequently tracked in TCR repertoires obtained from 70 to 95 patients with HPV-related cancers. The study asked whether T-cell immunity against the HPV oncoproteins E6 and E7 changes during chemoradiotherapy and whether it affects survival. What the research found in general, with its limitations: The survival association was reported for HPV16-positive patients, and the functional definition of HPV-specific T cells was derived from only a couple of HPV16-positive patients. Expansion of candidate HPV-specific clones and E7-related TCR motifs was observed in the tumor microenvironment during treatment, whereas no such expansion was observed for non-HPV-specific T cells. In HPV16-positive patients, expansion of HPV-responsive T cells during chemoradiotherapy was associated with improved recurrence-free survival.

Because repertoires were sampled repeatedly during chemoradiotherapy, clonal expansion in the tumor microenvironment could be followed. Cut back by 4 bases and 2 bases, the V and J ends lie 6 bases apart. The CDR3 sequence holds 13 residues, the cysteine and phenylalanine included. Only CDR3 DNA remains: 39 bases, in frame from the first base. The germline V gene (reference sequence) provides CDR1 MNHEY and CDR2 SMNVEV. The rearranged segments are TRBV27 and TRBJ1-5, with the D segment identity uncertain. This TCR derives from a human donor with HPV-associated anogenital cancer. Material: blood, obtained from a patient who underwent chemoradiotherapy. This receptor carries the CDR3 CASSWTRNQPQHF. DNA sequence: TGTGCCAGCAGTTGGACTCGCAATCAGCCCCAGCATTTT.